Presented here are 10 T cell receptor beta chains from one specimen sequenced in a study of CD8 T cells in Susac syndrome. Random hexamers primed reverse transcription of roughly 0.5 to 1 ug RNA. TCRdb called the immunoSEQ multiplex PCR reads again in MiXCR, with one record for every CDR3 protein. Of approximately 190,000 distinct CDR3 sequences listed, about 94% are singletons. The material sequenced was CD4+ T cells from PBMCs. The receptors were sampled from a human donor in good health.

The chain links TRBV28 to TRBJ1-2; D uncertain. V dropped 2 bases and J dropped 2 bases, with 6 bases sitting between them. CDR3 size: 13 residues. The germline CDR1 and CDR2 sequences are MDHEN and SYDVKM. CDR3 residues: CASSLPPNYGYTF. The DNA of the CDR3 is TGTGCCAGCAGTTTACCCCCCAACTATGGCTACACCTTC.

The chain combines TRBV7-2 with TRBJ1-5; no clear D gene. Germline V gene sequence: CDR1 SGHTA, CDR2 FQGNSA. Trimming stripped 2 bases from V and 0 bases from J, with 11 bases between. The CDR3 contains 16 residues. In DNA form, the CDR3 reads TGTGCCAGCAGCTTACGGCCAGCTGATAGCAATCAGCCCCAGCATTTT. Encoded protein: CASSLRPADSNQPQHF.

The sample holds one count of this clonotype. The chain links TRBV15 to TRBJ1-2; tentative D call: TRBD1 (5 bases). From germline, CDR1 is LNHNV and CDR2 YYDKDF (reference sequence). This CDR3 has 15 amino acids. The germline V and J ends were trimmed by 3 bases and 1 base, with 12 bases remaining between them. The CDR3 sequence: CATSREPGFNYGYTF. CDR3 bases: TGTGCCACCAGCAGGGAGCCAGGGTTTAACTATGGCTACACCTTC.

Written as DNA, the CDR3 is TGTGCCAGCAGCTTGGGACAGGGAATAAACATTCAGTACTTC. Its protein is CASSLGQGINIQYF. This chain links TRBV7-9 with TRBJ2-4; 9 bases agree with TRBD1. Trimming took 3 bases from V and 6 from J; bases not matched to a gene: 3. The CDR3 has 14 amino acids. Germline CDR1 SEHNR, CDR2 FQNEAQ (reference sequence).

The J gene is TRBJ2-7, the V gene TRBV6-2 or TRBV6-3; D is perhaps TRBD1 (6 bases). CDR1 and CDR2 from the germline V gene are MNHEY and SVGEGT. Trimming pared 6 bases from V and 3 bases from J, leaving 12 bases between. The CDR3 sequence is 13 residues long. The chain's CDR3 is CASSLGQLYEQYV. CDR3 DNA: TGTGCCAGCAGCCTAGGACAGCTCTACGAGCAGTACGTC.

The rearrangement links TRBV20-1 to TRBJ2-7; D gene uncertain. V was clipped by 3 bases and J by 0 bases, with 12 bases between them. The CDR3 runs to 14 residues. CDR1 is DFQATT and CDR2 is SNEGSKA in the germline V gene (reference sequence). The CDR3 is CSASGLLFSYEQYV. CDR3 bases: TGCAGTGCTAGTGGGCTTCTCTTCTCCTACGAGCAGTACGTC.

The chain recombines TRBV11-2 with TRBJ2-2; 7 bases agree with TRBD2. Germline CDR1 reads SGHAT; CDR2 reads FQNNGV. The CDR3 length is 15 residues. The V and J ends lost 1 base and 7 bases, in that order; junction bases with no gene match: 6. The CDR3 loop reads CASSLGLAAGGELFF. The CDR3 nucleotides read TGTGCCAGCAGCTTAGGACTAGCTGCGGGCGGGGAGCTGTTTTTT.

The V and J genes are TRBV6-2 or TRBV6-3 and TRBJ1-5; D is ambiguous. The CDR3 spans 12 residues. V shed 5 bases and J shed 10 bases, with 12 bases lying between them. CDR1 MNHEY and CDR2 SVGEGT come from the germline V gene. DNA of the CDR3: TGTGCCAGCAGTCAAGGCCCCCTTCCCCAGCATTTT. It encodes CASSQGPLPQHF.

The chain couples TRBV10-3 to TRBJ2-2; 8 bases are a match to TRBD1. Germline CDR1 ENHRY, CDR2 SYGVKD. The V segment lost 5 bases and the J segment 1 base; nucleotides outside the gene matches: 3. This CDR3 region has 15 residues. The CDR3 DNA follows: TGTGCCATCAGTTCCGGGACAGGGAACACCGGGGAGCTGTTTTTT. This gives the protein CAISSGTGNTGELFF.

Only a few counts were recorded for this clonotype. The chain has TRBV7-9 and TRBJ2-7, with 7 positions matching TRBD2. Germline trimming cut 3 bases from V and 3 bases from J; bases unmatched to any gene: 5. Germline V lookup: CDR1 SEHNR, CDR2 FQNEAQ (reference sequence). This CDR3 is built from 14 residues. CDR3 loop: CASSLAGGGYEQYF. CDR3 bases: TGTGCCAGCAGCTTGGCCGGCGGGGGCTACGAGCAGTACTTC.